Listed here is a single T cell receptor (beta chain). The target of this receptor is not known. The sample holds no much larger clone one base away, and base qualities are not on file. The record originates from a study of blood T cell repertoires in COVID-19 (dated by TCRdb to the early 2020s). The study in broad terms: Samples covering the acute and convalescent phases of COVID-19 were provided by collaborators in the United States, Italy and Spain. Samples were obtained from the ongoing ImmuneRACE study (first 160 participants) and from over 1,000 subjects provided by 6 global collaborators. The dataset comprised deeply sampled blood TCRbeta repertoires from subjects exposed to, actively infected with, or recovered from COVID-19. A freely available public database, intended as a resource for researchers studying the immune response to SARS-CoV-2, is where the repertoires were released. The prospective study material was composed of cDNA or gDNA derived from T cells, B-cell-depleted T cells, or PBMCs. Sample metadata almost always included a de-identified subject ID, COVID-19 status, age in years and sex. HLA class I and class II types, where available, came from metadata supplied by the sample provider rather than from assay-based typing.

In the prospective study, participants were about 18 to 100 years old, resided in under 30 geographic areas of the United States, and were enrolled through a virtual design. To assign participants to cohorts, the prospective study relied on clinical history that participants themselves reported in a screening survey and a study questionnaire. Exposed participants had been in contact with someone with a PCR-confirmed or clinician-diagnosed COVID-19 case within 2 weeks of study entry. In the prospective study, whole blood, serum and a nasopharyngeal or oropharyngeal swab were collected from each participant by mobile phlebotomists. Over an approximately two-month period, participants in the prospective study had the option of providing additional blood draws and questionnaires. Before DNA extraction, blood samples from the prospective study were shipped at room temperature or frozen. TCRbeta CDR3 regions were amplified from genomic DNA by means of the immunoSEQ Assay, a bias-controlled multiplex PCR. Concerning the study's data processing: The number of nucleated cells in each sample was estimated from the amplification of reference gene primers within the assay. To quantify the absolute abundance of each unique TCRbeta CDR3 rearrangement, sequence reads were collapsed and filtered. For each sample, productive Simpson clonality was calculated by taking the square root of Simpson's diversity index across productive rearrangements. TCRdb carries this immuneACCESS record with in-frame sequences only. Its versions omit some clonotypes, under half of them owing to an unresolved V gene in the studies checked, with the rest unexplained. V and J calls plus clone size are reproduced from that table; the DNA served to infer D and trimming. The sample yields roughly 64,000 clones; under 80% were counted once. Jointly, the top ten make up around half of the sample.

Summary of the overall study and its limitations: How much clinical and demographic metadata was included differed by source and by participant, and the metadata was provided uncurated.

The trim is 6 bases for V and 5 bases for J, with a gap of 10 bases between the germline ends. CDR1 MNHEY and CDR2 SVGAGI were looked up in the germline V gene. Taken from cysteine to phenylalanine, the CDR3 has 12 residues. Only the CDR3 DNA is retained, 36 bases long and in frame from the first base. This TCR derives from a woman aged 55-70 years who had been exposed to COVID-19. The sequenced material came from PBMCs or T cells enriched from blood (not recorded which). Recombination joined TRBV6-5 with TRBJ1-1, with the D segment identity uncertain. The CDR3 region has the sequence CASSTRSTEAFF. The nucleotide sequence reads TGTGCCAGCAGCACGAGGAGTACTGAAGCTTTCTTT.